The 18 T cell receptor beta chains listed next were all sequenced from one sample in a study of blood T cell repertoires in COVID-19. Measured with immunoSEQ multiplex PCR; TCRdb has only the in-frame clones, and not every one. The sample has roughly 79,000 clones, roughly four fifths seen once. Sequenced input: peripheral blood. These receptor sequences come from a human donor in a cohort sampled during active COVID-19.

This chain links TRBV5-1 with TRBJ2-2; D gene ambiguous. The germline gives CDR1 SGHRS, CDR2 YFSETQ. Trimming cost V 1 base and J 5 bases, with 12 bases left between them. The CDR3 contains 15 residues. The CDR3: CASSLFPLETGELFF. The CDR3 DNA follows: TGCGCCAGCAGCTTGTTCCCCCTCGAGACCGGGGAGCTGTTTTTT. Full variable domain (outside the CDR3, taken from reference TRBV5-1 and TRBJ2-2): KAGVTQTPRYLIKTRGQQVTLSCSPISGHRSVSWYQQTPGQGLQFLFEYFSETQRNKGNFPGRFSGRQFSNSRSEMNVSTLELGDSALYLCASSLFPLETGELFFGEGSRLTVL.

The rearrangement links TRBV15 to TRBJ2-3; 7 bases map to TRBD2. V shed 1 base, J shed 2 bases, and the junction held 6 bases outside the gene matches. This CDR3 contains 16 residues. Germline V CDR1 and CDR2: LNHNV, YYDKDF (reference sequence). CDR3 region: CATSRGSGAYTDTQYF. CDR3 DNA sequence: TGTGCCACCAGCAGAGGGAGCGGGGCTTACACAGATACGCAGTATTTT.

The chain employs TRBV3-1 (or the pseudogene TRBV3-2) and TRBJ2-7, with 7 bases lining up with TRBD2. The V gene's germline CDR1 is LGHDT and CDR2 YNNKEL (reference sequence). This CDR3 region has 13 residues. The V and J ends lost 1 base and 6 bases, in that order; junction bases with no gene match: 3. This CDR3 reads CASSQGGGSEQYF. Here the CDR3 DNA reads TGTGCCAGCAGCCAAGGGGGAGGGAGCGAGCAGTACTTC.

The chain joins TRBV4-3 to TRBJ1-4; TRBD1 aligns across 7 bases. This CDR3 contains 14 residues. V lost 2 bases to trimming and J lost 8 bases; unmatched junction nucleotides: 5. Germline V CDR1 and CDR2: LGHNA, YSLEER. The CDR3 nucleotides read TGCGCCAGCAGCCAACAGGGGACAGAAGAAAAACTGTTTTTT. This sequence encodes CASSQQGTEEKLFF.

The chain recombines TRBV7-4 with TRBJ1-5, with D possibly TRBD1 on 5 matching bases. The V end lost 3 bases, the J end lost 2 bases, and 17 bases lay between the germline ends. The germline V gene has CDR1 SGHVT and CDR2 SQSDAQ. The CDR3 has 17 residues. The CDR3 region is CASSFLRDGGGNQPQHF. CDR3 nucleotides: TGTGCCAGCAGCTTCCTACGGGACGGCGGGGGCAATCAGCCCCAGCATTTT.

The chain combines TRBV5-1 with TRBJ2-3, with D tentatively TRBD2 (6 bases). Trimming took off 4 bases at V and 0 bases at J, with 15 bases between the two ends. The CDR3 totals 16 residues. CDR1 and CDR2 from the germline V gene are SGHRS and YFSETQ. In nucleotides, the CDR3 is TGCGCCAGCAGCGCCGGAGGTCTAGCGAGCACAGATACGCAGTATTTT. Translating gives CASSAGGLASTDTQYF.

V usage is TRBV4-1 and J usage is TRBJ2-7; 10 bases map to TRBD1. The V gene's germline CDR1 is MGHRA and CDR2 YSYEKL. The CDR3 sequence is 15 residues long. With 2 bases clipped from V and 4 bases from J, the junction kept 5 bases outside the gene matches. In DNA form, the CDR3 reads TGCGCCAGCAGCCAACCGGGACAGGGGAAATACGAGCAGTACTTC. Protein product: CASSQPGQGKYEQYF.

The rearrangement uses TRBV4-2 and TRBJ1-1; D is unclear. V dropped 0 bases and J dropped 6 bases, with 8 bases sitting between them. Germline values: CDR1 LGHNA, CDR2 YNFKEQ. This CDR3 contains 13 residues. CDR3 loop: CASSQEISAEAFF. The CDR3, as DNA: TGTGCCAGCAGCCAAGAAATCAGCGCTGAAGCTTTCTTT.

The V gene is TRBV6-5, the J gene TRBJ2-4, with 9 bases aligning to TRBD1. Germline trimming cut 4 bases from V and 8 bases from J; bases unmatched to any gene: 0. Germline lookup yields CDR1 MNHEY and CDR2 SVGAGI. CDR3 length: 12 residues. The CDR3 loop is CASSWDRDIQYF. The DNA for the CDR3 is TGTGCCAGCAGTTGGGACAGGGACATTCAGTACTTC.

The chain links TRBV18 to TRBJ2-7; TRBD1 is a possible D gene (6 bases). The CDR3 loop spans 15 amino acids. Deletions cut 1 base from V and 4 bases from J, with 14 bases between. Germline CDR1 KGHSH, CDR2 LQKENI. The CDR3 loop reads CASSPRSGHSYEQYF. In DNA form, the CDR3 reads TGTGCCAGCTCACCACGATCGGGACATTCATACGAGCAGTACTTC.

This chain uses TRBV12-3 or TRBV12-4 with TRBJ2-3; D is unresolved. The CDR3 contains 13 residues. The germline V and J ends were trimmed by 2 bases and 1 base, with 4 bases remaining between them. CDR3 bases: TGTGCCAGCAGTTTAATCGGCACAGATACGCAGTATTTT. Amino acids: CASSLIGTDTQYF.

The rearrangement links TRBV18 to TRBJ2-1, with 9 bases aligning to TRBD2. Germline V gene lookup returns CDR1 KGHSH and CDR2 LQKENI. Trimming at V came to 6 bases and at J to 6 bases, leaving 12 bases not matched to a gene. This CDR3 has 16 amino acids. The CDR3 bases are TGTGCCAGCTCGAAACCGGGGAGCGGGGGGCCCAATGAGCAGTTCTTC. Protein product: CASSKPGSGGPNEQFF. Full variable domain (outside the CDR3, taken from reference TRBV18 and TRBJ2-1): NAGVMQNPRHLVRRRGQEARLRCSPMKGHSHVYWYRQLPEEGLKFMVYLQKENIIDESGMPKERFSAEFPKEGPSILRIQQVVRGDSAAYFCASSKPGSGGPNEQFFGPGTRLTVL.

V is TRBV3-1 (or the pseudogene TRBV3-2) and J is TRBJ1-1, with TRBD1 matching over 8 bases. This CDR3 is 18 amino acids long. J lost 0 bases, V lost 5 bases, and 14 bases had no gene match. Looked up from germline, CDR1 is LGHDT and CDR2 is YNNKEL (reference sequence). The CDR3 DNA reads as TGTGCCAGCAGCAAGCACTCCGGACAGGGACTTTTGAACACTGAAGCTTTCTTT. Amino acids: CASSKHSGQGLLNTEAFF.

The chain employs TRBV18 and TRBJ2-7, with D possibly matching TRBD2 (5 bases). V lost 6 bases, J lost 5 bases, and 14 bases lay in between. This CDR3 is built from 13 residues. Germline CDR1 and CDR2: KGHSH and LQKENI. The CDR3, as DNA: TGTGCCAGCTCGGAGGTGAACCTCAACGAGCAGTACTTC. Protein sequence: CASSEVNLNEQYF.

The rearrangement links TRBV5-5 to TRBJ1-1; TRBD1 is a possible D gene (5 bases). The CDR3 has 15 residues. Trimming took 6 bases from V and 1 from J, leaving 16 bases between them. CDR1 and CDR2 (germline): SGHKS, YYEKEE (reference sequence). The CDR3 region is CASTRAEGRNTEAFF. The CDR3 DNA is TGTGCCAGCACCCGCGCGGAGGGGAGGAACACTGAAGCTTTCTTT.

The chain links TRBV7-6 to TRBJ1-2; TRBD1 matches at 7 bases. The germline V gene encodes CDR1 SGHVS and CDR2 FNYEAQ. Trimming removed 5 bases from V and 3 bases from J; junction bases left unmatched: 6. The CDR3 spans 14 residues. The CDR3 reads CASSPQQGDYGYTF. DNA of the CDR3: TGTGCCAGCAGCCCCCAGCAGGGGGACTATGGCTACACCTTC.

This clone came up many times. The genes are TRBV29-1 and TRBJ2-1; 11 bases map to TRBD1. Germline CDR1 reads SQVTM; CDR2 reads ANQGSEA. The CDR3 sequence is 12 residues long. V gave up 6 bases and J gave up 6 bases; unmatched junction bases: 1. CDR3 coding DNA: TGCAGCGTCGGGACAGGGGGCAATGAGCAGTTCTTC. This sequence encodes CSVGTGGNEQFF.

This rearrangement joins TRBV4-3 to TRBJ1-1; D call uncertain. Trimming removed 1 base at V and 5 bases at J, with 11 bases between. From germline, CDR1 is LGHNA and CDR2 YSLEER. The CDR3 is made up of 14 amino acids. CDR3 sequence reads: CASSQVPGSTEAFF. For the CDR3, the DNA is TGCGCCAGCAGCCAAGTTCCGGGATCTACTGAAGCTTTCTTT.